This section outlines one T cell receptor (beta chain) sequence together with its context. The sample comes from a study of T cells of healthy individuals. TCRdb used MiXCR to reprocess the 5' RACE reads, holding one entry per CDR3 protein. The sample yields 75,000 to 95,000 distinct CDR3 sequences, about 5% seen once. The TCR comes from a female donor in good health.

CDR3 amino acids: CASSLGTSGTGELFF. The CDR3 nucleotides read TGCGCCAGCAGCTTGGGGACTAGCGGGACCGGGGAGCTGTTTTTT. The chain joins TRBV5-1 to TRBJ2-2; 11 bases align to TRBD2. V shed 0 bases and J 5 bases; nucleotides not matched to a gene: 0. This CDR3 spans 15 amino acids. From germline, CDR1 is SGHRS and CDR2 YFSETQ. Combining the CDR3 with reference TRBV5-1 and TRBJ2-2 gives the whole variable domain KAGVTQTPRYLIKTRGQQVTLSCSPISGHRSVSWYQQTPGQGLQFLFEYFSETQRNKGNFPGRFSGRQFSNSRSEMNVSTLELGDSALYLCASSLGTSGTGELFFGEGSRLTVL.